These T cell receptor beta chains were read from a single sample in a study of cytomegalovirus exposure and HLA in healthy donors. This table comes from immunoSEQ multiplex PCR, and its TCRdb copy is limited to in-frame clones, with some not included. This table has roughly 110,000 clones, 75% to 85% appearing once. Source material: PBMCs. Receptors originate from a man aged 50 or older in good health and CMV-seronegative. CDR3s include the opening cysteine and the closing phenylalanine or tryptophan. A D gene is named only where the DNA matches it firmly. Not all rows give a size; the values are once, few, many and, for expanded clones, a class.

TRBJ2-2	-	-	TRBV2	TGTGCCAGCGCGAGTAGAGATCGCACCGGGGAGCTGTTTTTT	CASASRDRTGELFF
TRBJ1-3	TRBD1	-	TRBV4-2	TGTGCCAGCGGCGGACAGGGGAAAATCCCTGGAAACACCATATATTTT	CASGGQGKIPGNTIYF
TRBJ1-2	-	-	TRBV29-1	TGCAGCGTTCTATATACAGGGATAGGTGGCTACACCTTC	CSVLYTGIGGYTF
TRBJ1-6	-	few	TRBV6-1	TGTGCCAGCAGTGAAGCGATCCGGACAGACCAAAATTCACCCCTCCACTTT	CASSEAIRTDQNSPLHF
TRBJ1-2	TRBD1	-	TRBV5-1	TGCGCCAGCAGCTTGAGATCCGGGACAGGGTCTCAAGGCTACACCTTC	CASSLRSGTGSQGYTF
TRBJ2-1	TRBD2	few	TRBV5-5	TGTGCCAGCAGCTTCTCAGCGGGGAACAATGAGCAGTTCTTC	CASSFSAGNNEQFF
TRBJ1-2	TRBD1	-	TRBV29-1	TGCAGCGTTGGGGGACAGGAACATGGCTACACCTTC	CSVGGQEHGYTF
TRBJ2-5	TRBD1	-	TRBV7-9	TGTGCCAGCAGCGGGCGACAGGGGGGAGAGACCCAGTACTTC	CASSGRQGGETQYF
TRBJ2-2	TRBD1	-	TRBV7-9	TGTGCCAGCAGCTTCTGGGACAGGAACACCGGGGAGCTGTTTTTT	CASSFWDRNTGELFF
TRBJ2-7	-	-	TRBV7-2	TGTGCCAGCAAAAGCCCTAACTCCTACGAGCAGTACTTC	CASKSPNSYEQYF
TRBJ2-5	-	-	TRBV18	TGTGCCAGCTCACCAGGGAGCCAAGAGACCCAGTACTTC	CASSPGSQETQYF
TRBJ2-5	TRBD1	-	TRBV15	TGTGCCACCAGCAGAGAGGACAGGGGGCTCGGGGAGACCCAGTACTTC	CATSREDRGLGETQYF
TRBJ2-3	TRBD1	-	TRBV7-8	TGTGCCAGCAGACACACCTCCTGGGACAGGGAGAGGGATACGCAGTATTTT	CASRHTSWDRERDTQYF
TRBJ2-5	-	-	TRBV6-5	TGTGCCAGCAAGCCTCGTACCTTGAAGGAGACCCAGTACTTC	CASKPRTLKETQYF
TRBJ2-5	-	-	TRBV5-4	TGTGCCAGCACTGACAGGAGACAAGAGACCCAGTACTTC	CASTDRRQETQYF
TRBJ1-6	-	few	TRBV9	TGTGCCAGCAGCGACGGACAGATTAATTCACCCCTCCACTTT	CASSDGQINSPLHF
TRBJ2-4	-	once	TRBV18	TGTGCCAGCTCACCACGGGCCCGGGGGGCCAAAAACATTCAGTACTTC	CASSPRARGAKNIQYF
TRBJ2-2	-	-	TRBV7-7	TGTGCTAGCAGCTCAACCGGTCACACCGGGGAGCTGTTTTTT	CASSSTGHTGELFF
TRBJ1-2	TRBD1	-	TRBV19	TGTGCCAGTAGGGCCTCACAGGGGTTATCTAACTATGGCTACACCTTC	CASRASQGLSNYGYTF
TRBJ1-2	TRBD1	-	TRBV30	TGTGCCCATGACAGGGGCGGGGGCTACACCTTC	CAHDRGGGYTF
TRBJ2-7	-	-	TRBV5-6	TGTGCCAGCAGCTTCCCTAGTGGCGCCTACGAGCAGTACTTC	CASSFPSGAYEQYF
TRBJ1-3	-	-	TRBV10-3	TGTGCCATCAGTGATATGGCAGCTGGAAACACCATATATTTT	CAISDMAAGNTIYF
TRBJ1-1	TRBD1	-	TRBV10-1	TGCGCCAGCACTCGCGGACAGGGAGTCACTGAAGCTTTCTTT	CASTRGQGVTEAFF
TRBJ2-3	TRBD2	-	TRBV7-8	TGTGCCAGCAGCTTACTAGCGGGGGCGCAGTATTTT	CASSLLAGAQYF
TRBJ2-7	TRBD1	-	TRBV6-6	TGTGCCAGCAGCCCTACGGACAGGGGCTACGAGCAGTACTTC	CASSPTDRGYEQYF
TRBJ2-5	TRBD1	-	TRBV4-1	TGCGCCAGCAGTTCTACGGGACAGCAAGAGACCCAGTACTTC	CASSSTGQQETQYF
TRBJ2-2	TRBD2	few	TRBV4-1	TGCGCCAGCAGCCAAGTAGCGGGGGCGAACACCGGGGAGCTGTTTTTT	CASSQVAGANTGELFF
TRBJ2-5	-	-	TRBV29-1	TGCAGCCCGGCAACGGGGAAAGAGACCCAGTACTTC	CSPATGKETQYF
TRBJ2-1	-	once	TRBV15	TGTGCCACCAGCGGCCTCACCGGGACTCCGAATGAGCAGTTCTTC	CATSGLTGTPNEQFF
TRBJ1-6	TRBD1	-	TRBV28	TGTGCCAGCAGTCTTCATCCGGGACAGGGTTATTCACCCCTCCACTTT	CASSLHPGQGYSPLHF
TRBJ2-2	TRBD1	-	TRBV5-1	TGCGCCAGCAGCTTTTTTTCGGGACAGGGAAACACCGGGGAGCTGTTTTTT	CASSFFSGQGNTGELFF
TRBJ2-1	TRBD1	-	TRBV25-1	TGTGCCAGCGGACACGCGGGACAGGGTACCTACAATGAGCAGTTCTTC	CASGHAGQGTYNEQFF
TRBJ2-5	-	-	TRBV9	TGTGCCAGCAGCGTAGAAGGCAGGGAAGGGGAGACCCAGTACTTC	CASSVEGREGETQYF
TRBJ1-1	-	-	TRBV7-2	TGTGCCAGCAGCTCCTCAGTGAACACTGAAGCTTTCTTT	CASSSSVNTEAFF
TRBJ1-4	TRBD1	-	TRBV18	TGTGCCAGCTCGGCAGGGGGGAGTGAAAAACTGTTTTTT	CASSAGGSEKLFF
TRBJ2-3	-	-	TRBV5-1	TGCGCCAGCAGCACCTACGGACTCGGTACAGATACGCAGTATTTT	CASSTYGLGTDTQYF
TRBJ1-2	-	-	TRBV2	TGTGCCAGCAGAGGGGATTCCTATGGCTACACCTTC	CASRGDSYGYTF
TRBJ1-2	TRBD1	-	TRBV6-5	TGTGCCAGCAGTTATTTATCAGGGGGCTCCTATGGCTACACCTTC	CASSYLSGGSYGYTF
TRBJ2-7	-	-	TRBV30	TGTGCCTGGAGTACGGGCTCCTACGAGCAGTACTTC	CAWSTGSYEQYF
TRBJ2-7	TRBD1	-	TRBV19	TGTGCCAGTAGTGCCGGGACAGGTTACTACGAGCAGTACTTC	CASSAGTGYYEQYF
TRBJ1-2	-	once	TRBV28	TGTGCCAGCAGTTTAGCGGACTATGGCTACACCTTC	CASSLADYGYTF
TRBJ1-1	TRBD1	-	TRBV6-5	TGTGCCAGCAGTGTCAGGGGGCGCGGAACTGAAGCTTTCTTT	CASSVRGRGTEAFF
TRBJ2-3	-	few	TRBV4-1	TGCGCCAGCAGCCAAGTGCAGGCTAGCGCTTCAGATACGCAGTATTTT	CASSQVQASASDTQYF
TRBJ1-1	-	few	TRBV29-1	TGCAGCGTCGACAGCGCTGAAGCTTTCTTT	CSVDSAEAFF
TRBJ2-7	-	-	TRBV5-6	TGTGCCAGCAGCTTCCGGGGACAATGGAACGAGCAGTACTTC	CASSFRGQWNEQYF
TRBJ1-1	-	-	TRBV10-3	TGTGCCATTCAAGGGGTGAGGAACACTGAAGCTTTCTTT	CAIQGVRNTEAFF
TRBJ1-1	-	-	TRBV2	TGTGCCAGCTGGGGGGGCGACACTGAAGCTTTCTTT	CASWGGDTEAFF
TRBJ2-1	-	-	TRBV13	TGTGCCAGCGGAACTAGCCTAGTGGGCGAGCAGTTCTTC	CASGTSLVGEQFF
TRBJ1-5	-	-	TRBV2	TGTGCCAGCAGTGAAAGGGAGAATAGCAATCAGCCCCAGCATTTT	CASSERENSNQPQHF
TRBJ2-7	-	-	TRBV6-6	TGTGCCAGCGGCCCCACCTACGAGCAGTACTTC	CASGPTYEQYF
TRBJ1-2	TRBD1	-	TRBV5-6	TGTGCCAGCAGCACGGGACAGTATGGCTACACCTTC	CASSTGQYGYTF
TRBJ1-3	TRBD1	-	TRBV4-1	TGCGCCAGCAGGCTCACAGGGGATAGAGGAAACACCATATATTTT	CASRLTGDRGNTIYF
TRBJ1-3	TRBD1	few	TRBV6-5	TGTGCCAGCAGCGGACAGGGGAACACCATATATTTT	CASSGQGNTIYF
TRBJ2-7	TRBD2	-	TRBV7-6	TGTGCCAGCAGCCGGTCTAGCGGGGGTTACGAGCAGTACTTC	CASSRSSGGYEQYF
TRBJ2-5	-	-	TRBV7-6	TGTGCCAGCAGCCCAGGGTCAGGGGAGACCCAGTACTTC	CASSPGSGETQYF
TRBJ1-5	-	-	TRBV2	TGTGCCAGCAGTGGTGAAGGGGCAAGCAATCAGCCCCAGCATTTT	CASSGEGASNQPQHF